Shown below are 32 T cell receptor beta chains from a single sample sequenced in a study of blood T cell repertoires in COVID-19. Repertoires were generated with immunoSEQ multiplex PCR, while TCRdb's copy carries only in-frame clones and drops some. The profile shows 150,000 or so clones, 76% of them singletons. Sequenced sample: peripheral blood. These TCRs come from an elderly woman with active or convalescent COVID-19.

This clone appeared a single time. This rearrangement joins TRBV5-1 to TRBJ1-4; 9 positions match TRBD1. The trim removed 0 bases at V and 6 bases at J, leaving 9 bases unmatched. This CDR3 has 17 amino acids. CDR1 is SGHRS and CDR2 is YFSETQ in the germline V gene. This CDR3 is CASSLESAGQGYEKLFF. The CDR3, as DNA: TGCGCCAGCAGCTTGGAATCTGCGGGACAGGGATATGAAAAACTGTTTTTT. The variable domain in full, completed from reference TRBV5-1 and TRBJ1-4, reads KAGVTQTPRYLIKTRGQQVTLSCSPISGHRSVSWYQQTPGQGLQFLFEYFSETQRNKGNFPGRFSGRQFSNSRSEMNVSTLELGDSALYLCASSLESAGQGYEKLFFGSGTQLSVL.

The gene calls are TRBV29-1 and TRBJ1-1; TRBD1 is a possible D gene (5 bases). Trimming stripped 3 bases from V and 8 bases from J, with 19 bases between. The CDR3 contains 14 residues. The V gene's germline CDR1 is SQVTM and CDR2 ANQGSEA. The CDR3 here is CSVEDKVTRREAFF. The CDR3 DNA sequence: TGCAGCGTTGAGGACAAGGTGACTAGGCGGGAAGCTTTCTTT.

The V gene is TRBV5-8, the J gene TRBJ2-1; D unresolved. Trimming pared 4 bases from V and 6 bases from J, leaving 8 bases between. Germline V gene sequence: CDR1 SGHTS, CDR2 YDEGEE. This CDR3 spans 12 amino acids. For the CDR3, the DNA is TGTGCCAGCAGCACCCTAGGCAATGAGCAGTTCTTC. Protein: CASSTLGNEQFF.

The chain joins TRBV5-6 to TRBJ2-7; TRBD1 aligns across 10 bases. CDR3 size: 14 residues. Germline V gene lookup returns CDR1 SGHDT and CDR2 YYEEEE. V lost 4 bases, J lost 5 bases, and 6 bases stayed unmatched. CDR3 residues: CASSVSTGGHEQYF. As DNA, the CDR3 is TGTGCCAGCAGCGTATCGACAGGGGGCCACGAGCAGTACTTC.

The DNA for the CDR3 is TGCGCCAGCAGAATGGCTCCCACCACAGATACGCAGTATTTT. This translates into CASRMAPTTDTQYF. The rearrangement links TRBV5-1 to TRBJ2-3; D unresolved. The V gene lost 5 bases and the J gene lost 2 bases, with 12 bases spanning the gap. The CDR3 is 14 residues long. Germline CDR1 is SGHRS and CDR2 is YFSETQ.

This chain joins TRBV10-3 and TRBJ2-1; D possibly corresponds to TRBD1 (6 bases). The CDR3 runs to 17 residues. V was pared by 0 bases and J by 0 bases, with 12 bases between. The germline gives CDR1 ENHRY, CDR2 SYGVKD. As DNA, the CDR3 is TGTGCCATCAGTGAGTCGACAGGACCAGCCTCCTACAATGAGCAGTTCTTC. The encoded protein is CAISESTGPASYNEQFF.

V is TRBV3-1 (or the pseudogene TRBV3-2) and J is TRBJ2-5, with TRBD2 matching 16 bases. Germline V lookup: CDR1 LGHDT, CDR2 YNNKEL (reference sequence). The CDR3 is 17 amino acids. Trimming cost V 4 bases and J 0 bases; bases outside gene matches: 2. The CDR3 is CASSLGLAGGYQETQYF. DNA for the CDR3: TGTGCCAGCAGCCTGGGACTAGCGGGGGGGTACCAAGAGACCCAGTACTTC.

This chain joins TRBV6-5 and TRBJ1-1, with 8 bases that match TRBD1. V was pared by 6 bases and J by 3 bases, with 9 bases of the junction left unmatched. This CDR3 has 15 amino acids. Germline CDR1 MNHEY, CDR2 SVGAGI. Here the CDR3 DNA reads TGTGCCAGCAGGACTACAGGGGGAGTGGACACTGAAGCTTTCTTT. It encodes CASRTTGGVDTEAFF.

This clone was detected only a few times. This rearrangement joins TRBV9 to TRBJ2-1; 12 positions agree with TRBD2. Trimming at V came to 2 bases and at J to 6 bases, leaving 3 bases not matched to a gene. The CDR3 has 15 amino acids. Germline assignment: CDR1 SGDLS and CDR2 YYNGEE. The CDR3 loop reads CASSVLAGGGNEQFF. DNA for the CDR3: TGTGCCAGCAGCGTCCTAGCGGGGGGGGGCAATGAGCAGTTCTTC.

With regard to this clone: The identical CDR3 is also encoded by other nucleotide sequences in the sample. In DNA form, the CDR3 reads TGTGCCAGCAGTCGGGCCTACGAGCAGTACTTC. It codes for CASSRAYEQYF. This chain links TRBV28 with TRBJ2-7; D gene ambiguous. CDR3 size: 11 residues. Germline CDR1 MDHEN, CDR2 SYDVKM. V was trimmed by 5 bases and J by 2 bases, leaving 4 bases between them. The full variable domain, in which reference TRBV28 and TRBJ2-7 provide the parts outside the CDR3, is DVKVTQSSRYLVKRTGEKVFLECVQDMDHENMFWYRQDPGLGLRLIYFSYDVKMKEKGDIPEGYSVSREKKERFSLILESASTNQTSMYLCASSRAYEQYFGPGTRLTVT.

The chain employs TRBV18 and TRBJ1-2, with D possibly matching TRBD1 (5 bases). V was shortened by 2 bases and J by 2 bases, with 15 bases between the two germline ends. The CDR3 extends over 16 amino acids. Per the germline V gene, CDR1 is KGHSH and CDR2 is LQKENI. Here the CDR3 DNA reads TGTGCCAGCTCACCATCGACGCGGGGCGCAAACTATGGCTACACCTTC. Translating it yields CASSPSTRGANYGYTF.

This clone was counted ten times or more. J is TRBJ1-5 and V is TRBV7-2, with D possibly being TRBD1 (6 bases). The germline V and J ends were trimmed by 2 bases and 5 bases, with 13 bases remaining between them. Germline V gene data show CDR1 as SGHTA and CDR2 as FQGNSA. The CDR3 totals 15 residues. The CDR3: CASSLQWGLDQPQHF. CDR3 DNA sequence: TGTGCCAGCAGCTTACAGTGGGGGCTAGATCAGCCCCAGCATTTT.

This chain uses TRBV18 with TRBJ2-2; a weak D match, TRBD1 (6 bases). The V gene's germline CDR1 is KGHSH and CDR2 LQKENI. This CDR3 contains 15 residues. V lost 2 bases, J lost 4 bases, and 11 bases lay in between. CDR3: CASSPTQGSTGELFF. In nucleotides, the CDR3 is TGTGCCAGCTCACCAACTCAGGGGAGCACCGGGGAGCTGTTTTTT.

V and J are TRBV3-1 (or the pseudogene TRBV3-2) and TRBJ1-2; 9 nucleotides match TRBD1. V shed 4 bases and J 8 bases; nucleotides not matched to a gene: 5. There are 13 residues in the CDR3. Germline V gene data show CDR1 as LGHDT and CDR2 as YNNKEL (reference sequence). The CDR3 DNA sequence: TGTGCCAGCAGCCTCCGACAGGGGGAAGGCTACACCTTC. This encodes CASSLRQGEGYTF.

This clone appeared once. V gene TRBV7-8 combines with J gene TRBJ2-7; 7 bases fit TRBD2. V lost 5 bases and J lost 3; bases outside the gene matches: 13. The CDR3 loop spans 16 amino acids. Per the germline V gene, CDR1 is SGHVS and CDR2 is FQNEAQ. This chain's CDR3 is CASSRRGEGHVYEQYF. The CDR3 DNA sequence: TGTGCCAGCAGCCGCCGGGGGGAGGGTCACGTCTACGAGCAGTACTTC.

The sample holds a few counts of this clone. The chain carries TRBV5-1 and TRBJ2-5, with D possibly TRBD1 on 5 matching bases. CDR3 length: 16 residues. Germline V gene data show CDR1 as SGHRS and CDR2 as YFSETQ. Trimming left V 4 bases short and J 5 bases short, with 21 bases between. The CDR3 bases are TGCGCCAGCAGCCCCACCCCGGGCAGGGTTGAGGAGACCCAGTACTTC. Its protein is CASSPTPGRVEETQYF.

V gene TRBV6-5 combines with J gene TRBJ2-1; no clear D. Germline CDR1 is MNHEY and CDR2 is SVGAGI. The CDR3 runs 15 residues. V shed 6 bases and J shed 2 bases, with 14 bases lying between them. The CDR3 DNA follows: TGTGCCAGCAGAACGACCCTGGGCGCCTACAATGAGCAGTTCTTC. This encodes CASRTTLGAYNEQFF.

This chain links TRBV19 with TRBJ1-3, with no clear D. Germline assignment: CDR1 LNHDA and CDR2 SQIVND (reference sequence). The V end was cut by 4 bases, the J end by 5 bases, with 12 bases between. This CDR3 has 14 residues. CDR3 protein: CASSTHKDRNTIYF. The CDR3 nucleotides are TGTGCCAGTAGTACCCACAAAGATCGAAACACCATATATTTT.

The chain links TRBV7-9 to TRBJ2-1, with 13 bases matching TRBD2. This CDR3 has 14 residues. The junction had 4 bases not matched to a gene; V was cut back by 8 bases and J by 6 bases. The germline gives CDR1 SEHNR, CDR2 FQNEAQ (reference sequence). CDR3 protein: CASATSGGVNEQFF. The CDR3 DNA reads as TGTGCCAGCGCAACTAGCGGGGGGGTCAATGAGCAGTTCTTC.

V gene TRBV19 combines with J gene TRBJ1-4; 9 nucleotides match TRBD1. The trim removed 2 bases at V and 8 bases at J, leaving 6 bases unmatched. This CDR3 has 15 amino acids. From germline, CDR1 is LNHDA and CDR2 SQIVND (reference sequence). CDR3 DNA: TGTGCCAGTAGTATATTAACAGGGGGCGGCGAAAAACTGTTTTTT. The encoded protein is CASSILTGGGEKLFF.

The V gene is TRBV13, the J gene TRBJ2-2, with TRBD2 matching 7 bases. Trimming removed 3 bases from V and 7 bases from J; junction bases left unmatched: 8. Germline values: CDR1 PRHDT, CDR2 FYEKMQ (reference sequence). There are 15 residues in the CDR3. The CDR3 reads CASSFTSAAYGELFF. DNA for the CDR3: TGTGCCAGCAGCTTTACTAGCGCGGCTTACGGGGAGCTGTTTTTT.

The chain recombines TRBV30 with TRBJ2-2, with 11 bases matching TRBD1. Germline values: CDR1 GTSNPN, CDR2 SVGIG (reference sequence). The junction had 5 bases not matched to a gene; V was cut back by 3 bases and J by 5 bases. CDR3 length: 15 amino acids. CDR3 region: CAWRWTGGATGELFF. The CDR3, as DNA: TGTGCCTGGAGGTGGACAGGGGGCGCGACCGGGGAGCTGTTTTTT.

This clone has a single count. J is TRBJ1-1 and V is TRBV2; unclear D gene. This CDR3 is built from 12 residues. Looked up from germline, CDR1 is SNHLY and CDR2 is FYNNEI. Trimming pared 5 bases from V and 3 bases from J, leaving 7 bases between. CDR3: CASSPGYTEAFF. CDR3 in DNA: TGTGCCAGCAGTCCGGGATACACTGAAGCTTTCTTT.

V gene TRBV30 combines with J gene TRBJ1-5; a weak D match, TRBD1 (6 bases). CDR3 length: 13 amino acids. Trimming shortened V by 5 bases and J by 6 bases, and 14 bases separated the two germline ends. Germline V gives CDR1 GTSNPN, CDR2 SVGIG (reference sequence). CDR3 coding DNA: TGTGCCTGGGAAGGGGGTTTCGGTCAGCCCCAGCATTTT. This encodes CAWEGGFGQPQHF.

The V call is TRBV10-3, the J call TRBJ2-1, with TRBD2 matching over 15 bases. This CDR3 has 16 residues. Germline V gene sequence: CDR1 ENHRY, CDR2 SYGVKD. Germline trimming cut 4 bases from V and 6 bases from J; bases unmatched to any gene: 4. The CDR3, as DNA: TGTGCCATCAGTGGGACTAGCGGGGGGGTAAGCAATGAGCAGTTCTTC. Protein product: CAISGTSGGVSNEQFF.

The gene calls are TRBV28 and TRBJ1-1, with 7 bases fitting TRBD1. Germline V lookup: CDR1 MDHEN, CDR2 SYDVKM. CDR3 size: 14 residues. V was clipped by 3 bases and J by 11 bases; unmatched bases: 12. The CDR3: CASSLGALQGDAFF. The CDR3 DNA sequence: TGTGCCAGCAGTTTGGGAGCACTCCAGGGGGACGCTTTCTTT. Full variable domain (outside the CDR3, taken from reference TRBV28 and TRBJ1-1): DVKVTQSSRYLVKRTGEKVFLECVQDMDHENMFWYRQDPGLGLRLIYFSYDVKMKEKGDIPEGYSVSREKKERFSLILESASTNQTSMYLCASSLGALQGDAFFGQGTRLTVV.

This clone has a handful of counts. The chain uses TRBV2 and TRBJ2-2; unclear D gene. The V and J ends lost 6 bases and 0 bases respectively, with 11 bases between them. The CDR3 consists of 15 residues. Germline CDR1 SNHLY, CDR2 FYNNEI. This CDR3 reads CASSSRASNTGELFF. CDR3 nucleotides: TGTGCCAGCAGCTCGAGAGCCTCGAACACCGGGGAGCTGTTTTTT. Looking up the rest from reference TRBV2 and TRBJ2-2 gives the full variable domain: EPEVTQTPSHQVTQMGQEVILRCVPISNHLYFYWYRQILGQKVEFLVSFYNNEISEKSEIFDDQFSVERPDGSNFTLKIRSTKLEDSAMYFCASSSRASNTGELFFGEGSRLTVL.

As DNA, the CDR3 is TGTGCCAGCAGCTCCCGGACAGGGGGCTACGAGCAGTACTTC. This codes for CASSSRTGGYEQYF. The chain recombines TRBV7-8 with TRBJ2-7; the match to TRBD1 covers 10 bases. This CDR3 is 14 amino acids long. V lost 4 bases and J lost 3; bases outside the gene matches: 3. Germline CDR1 reads SGHVS; CDR2 reads FQNEAQ.

V and J are TRBV5-1 and TRBJ1-1, with D possibly matching TRBD1 (6 bases). Germline V gene lookup returns CDR1 SGHRS and CDR2 YFSETQ. There are 15 residues in the CDR3. V shed 0 bases and J shed 10 bases, with 19 bases lying between them. This CDR3 reads CASSLAGLGQGGAFF. DNA for the CDR3: TGCGCCAGCAGCTTGGCAGGACTGGGCCAAGGGGGAGCTTTCTTT. Based on the CDR3 plus reference TRBV5-1 and TRBJ1-1, the full variable domain is KAGVTQTPRYLIKTRGQQVTLSCSPISGHRSVSWYQQTPGQGLQFLFEYFSETQRNKGNFPGRFSGRQFSNSRSEMNVSTLELGDSALYLCASSLAGLGQGGAFFGQGTRLTVV.

The gene calls are TRBV2 and TRBJ1-1, with D maybe TRBD1 (6 bases). V was shortened by 9 bases and J by 5 bases, with 16 bases between the two germline ends. The CDR3 loop spans 13 amino acids. Germline loops: CDR1 SNHLY, CDR2 FYNNEI. The CDR3 reads CASPATGLTEAFF. Written as DNA, the CDR3 is TGTGCCAGTCCGGCTACAGGGTTGACTGAAGCTTTCTTT.

The chain uses TRBV27 and TRBJ1-5; D is ambiguous. The germline gives CDR1 MNHEY, CDR2 SMNVEV (reference sequence). This CDR3 has 14 amino acids. V lost 2 bases to trimming and J lost 2 bases, with 7 bases between them. The CDR3 DNA reads TGTGCCAGCAGTTTACTCCGGGGCAATCAGCCCCAGCATTTT. The encoded protein is CASSLLRGNQPQHF.

The CDR3 coding sequence is TGCGCCAGCAGCGCGGGACAGGGCTCCTACAATGAGCAGTTCTTC. Its protein is CASSAGQGSYNEQFF. The chain carries TRBV5-1 and TRBJ2-1, with 9 positions matching TRBD1. The CDR3 has 15 amino acids. CDR1 and CDR2 from the germline V gene are SGHRS and YFSETQ. Germline trimming cut 4 bases from V and 0 bases from J; bases unmatched to any gene: 2. Full variable domain (outside the CDR3, taken from reference TRBV5-1 and TRBJ2-1): KAGVTQTPRYLIKTRGQQVTLSCSPISGHRSVSWYQQTPGQGLQFLFEYFSETQRNKGNFPGRFSGRQFSNSRSEMNVSTLELGDSALYLCASSAGQGSYNEQFFGPGTRLTVL.